A selection of T cell receptor beta chains follows, all from one sample in a study of blood T cell repertoires in COVID-19. The assay was immunoSEQ multiplex PCR, and TCRdb's table has in-frame clones only and misses some. Of 95,000 to 110,000 clones detected, approximately 88% appear once; the ten largest clones hold around 7%. What was sequenced was peripheral blood. Source of these receptors: a man in his forties or fifties with active or convalescent COVID-19. Each CDR3 is given with its conserved first and last residue. Fields, in order: clone size, J gene, V gene, D gene, CDR3 protein, CDR3 DNA. D genes are given only for firm matches. Part of the rows lack a size; the others show once, few, many or a class for expanded clones.

clone_size: NA
j_call: TRBJ1-1
v_call: TRBV5-1
d_call: NA
cdr3_aa: CASRTTNTEAFF
cdr3_nt: TGCGCCAGCAGAACCACAAACACTGAAGCTTTCTTT

clone_size: NA
j_call: TRBJ2-1
v_call: TRBV28
d_call: NA
cdr3_aa: CASSPPGAGRYNEQFF
cdr3_nt: TGTGCCAGCAGTCCTCCAGGGGCTGGGAGATACAATGAGCAGTTCTTC

clone_size: NA
j_call: TRBJ1-1
v_call: TRBV28
d_call: TRBD1
cdr3_aa: CASSLSVRRGRTEAFF
cdr3_nt: TGTGCCAGCAGTTTATCGGTACGTAGGGGGCGAACTGAAGCTTTCTTT

clone_size: NA
j_call: TRBJ2-7
v_call: TRBV4-1
d_call: TRBD1
cdr3_aa: CASSPPGTGTYEQYF
cdr3_nt: TGCGCCAGCAGCCCCCCCGGGACAGGAACCTACGAGCAGTACTTC

clone_size: NA
j_call: TRBJ1-1
v_call: TRBV15
d_call: NA
cdr3_aa: CATSRDLGRNTEAFF
cdr3_nt: TGTGCCACCAGCAGAGATTTGGGGAGGAACACTGAAGCTTTCTTT

clone_size: NA
j_call: TRBJ2-7
v_call: TRBV19
d_call: TRBD1
cdr3_aa: CASSRLPGQIYEQYF
cdr3_nt: TGTGCCAGTAGCCGCCTCCCGGGACAGATCTACGAGCAGTACTTC

clone_size: NA
j_call: TRBJ2-7
v_call: TRBV7-2
d_call: TRBD1
cdr3_aa: CASSSKTGVSYEQYF
cdr3_nt: TGTGCCAGCAGCTCGAAAACAGGGGTCTCCTACGAGCAGTACTTC

clone_size: NA
j_call: TRBJ1-1
v_call: TRBV6-5
d_call: TRBD1
cdr3_aa: CASSYLPGQRNTEAFF
cdr3_nt: TGTGCCAGCAGTTACCTACCGGGACAGAGGAACACTGAAGCTTTCTTT

clone_size: NA
j_call: TRBJ1-2
v_call: TRBV5-4
d_call: NA
cdr3_aa: CASSLGSTQANYGYTF
cdr3_nt: TGTGCCAGCAGCTTGGGATCAACCCAAGCGAACTATGGCTACACCTTC

clone_size: NA
j_call: TRBJ1-5
v_call: TRBV28
d_call: NA
cdr3_aa: CATKTVNQPQHF
cdr3_nt: TGTGCCACCAAGACAGTCAATCAGCCCCAGCATTTT

clone_size: NA
j_call: TRBJ1-1
v_call: TRBV6-1
d_call: NA
cdr3_aa: CASSELRNTEAFF
cdr3_nt: TGTGCCAGCAGTGAACTACGGAACACTGAAGCTTTCTTT

clone_size: once
j_call: TRBJ1-5
v_call: TRBV6-6
d_call: TRBD1
cdr3_aa: CASSQSRDSLREHNQPQHF
cdr3_nt: TGTGCCAGCAGTCAGTCCCGGGACAGCCTCAGAGAACACAATCAGCCCCAGCATTTT

clone_size: NA
j_call: TRBJ2-7
v_call: TRBV4-1
d_call: TRBD1
cdr3_aa: CASSQPGQGAYEQYF
cdr3_nt: TGCGCCAGCAGCCAACCGGGACAGGGGGCCTACGAGCAGTACTTC

clone_size: NA
j_call: TRBJ2-1
v_call: TRBV28
d_call: NA
cdr3_aa: CASSPDRYNEQFF
cdr3_nt: TGTGCCAGCAGTCCCGACAGATACAATGAGCAGTTCTTC

clone_size: few
j_call: TRBJ2-1
v_call: TRBV20-1
d_call: NA
cdr3_aa: CSAPDFNEQFF
cdr3_nt: TGCAGTGCTCCGGACTTCAATGAGCAGTTCTTC

clone_size: NA
j_call: TRBJ1-5
v_call: TRBV15
d_call: NA
cdr3_aa: CATSREPGRNQPQHF
cdr3_nt: TGTGCCACCAGCAGAGAGCCAGGCCGTAATCAGCCCCAGCATTTT

clone_size: NA
j_call: TRBJ1-3
v_call: TRBV10-1
d_call: TRBD1
cdr3_aa: CASSEAGQGAAGNTIYF
cdr3_nt: TGCGCCAGCAGTGAGGCGGGACAGGGGGCTGCTGGAAACACCATATATTTT

clone_size: NA
j_call: TRBJ1-1
v_call: TRBV6-1
d_call: NA
cdr3_aa: CLCSGGPDTEAFF
cdr3_nt: TGCCTTTGTTCGGGGGGGCCCGACACTGAAGCTTTCTTT

clone_size: NA
j_call: TRBJ1-1
v_call: TRBV18
d_call: NA
cdr3_aa: CASSPSGRNTEAFF
cdr3_nt: TGTGCCAGCTCACCCAGCGGGCGGAACACTGAAGCTTTCTTT

clone_size: once
j_call: TRBJ2-3
v_call: TRBV5-1
d_call: NA
cdr3_aa: CASSLEDRSIDTQYF
cdr3_nt: TGCGCCAGCAGCTTGGAGGACAGAAGCATTGATACGCAGTATTTT

clone_size: few
j_call: TRBJ2-7
v_call: TRBV7-2
d_call: TRBD2
cdr3_aa: CASAPGGGVNEQYF
cdr3_nt: TGTGCCAGCGCTCCCGGGGGGGGAGTCAACGAGCAGTACTTC

clone_size: few
j_call: TRBJ1-3
v_call: TRBV19
d_call: TRBD1
cdr3_aa: CATRGTGIKFGNTIYF
cdr3_nt: TGTGCCACCCGTGGGACAGGGATAAAATTTGGAAACACCATATATTTT

clone_size: NA
j_call: TRBJ1-1
v_call: TRBV6-5
d_call: NA
cdr3_aa: CASSLSRLKGEAFF
cdr3_nt: TGTGCCAGCAGTTTATCGAGACTTAAAGGTGAAGCTTTCTTT

clone_size: NA
j_call: TRBJ2-5
v_call: TRBV29-1
d_call: NA
cdr3_aa: CSVSKGGGQETQYF
cdr3_nt: TGCAGCGTCTCAAAAGGGGGGGGCCAAGAGACCCAGTACTTC

clone_size: NA
j_call: TRBJ2-2
v_call: TRBV7-2
d_call: TRBD1
cdr3_aa: CASSHDRVDTGELFF
cdr3_nt: TGTGCCAGCAGCCATGACAGGGTGGACACCGGGGAGCTGTTTTTT

clone_size: NA
j_call: TRBJ2-3
v_call: TRBV15
d_call: TRBD2
cdr3_aa: CATSSGGSNTDTQYF
cdr3_nt: TGTGCCACCAGCTCGGGGGGTTCCAACACAGATACGCAGTATTTT

clone_size: NA
j_call: TRBJ2-7
v_call: TRBV7-4
d_call: NA
cdr3_aa: CASSLCRDFYEQYF
cdr3_nt: TGTGCCAGCAGCTTATGCAGGGACTTCTACGAGCAGTACTTC

clone_size: NA
j_call: TRBJ2-2
v_call: TRBV27
d_call: TRBD2
cdr3_aa: CASSLSGRSSTGELFF
cdr3_nt: TGTGCCAGCAGTTTAAGCGGGAGATCGTCCACCGGGGAGCTGTTTTTT

clone_size: NA
j_call: TRBJ2-5
v_call: TRBV11-2
d_call: TRBD2
cdr3_aa: CASSLGNRLAGVETQYF
cdr3_nt: TGTGCCAGCAGCTTAGGGAACCGGCTAGCGGGAGTGGAGACCCAGTACTTC

clone_size: NA
j_call: TRBJ1-4
v_call: TRBV5-1
d_call: NA
cdr3_aa: CASSLTGDYEKLFF
cdr3_nt: TGCGCCAGCAGCTTGACAGGAGACTATGAAAAACTGTTTTTT

clone_size: NA
j_call: TRBJ1-1
v_call: TRBV18
d_call: NA
cdr3_aa: CASSPNAEPGTEAFF
cdr3_nt: TGTGCCAGCTCACCTAATGCAGAGCCAGGCACTGAAGCTTTCTTT

clone_size: NA
j_call: TRBJ1-4
v_call: TRBV28
d_call: TRBD1
cdr3_aa: CASSRRTGANEKLFF
cdr3_nt: TGTGCCAGCAGCCGGAGGACAGGGGCTAATGAAAAACTGTTTTTT

clone_size: NA
j_call: TRBJ2-5
v_call: TRBV19
d_call: NA
cdr3_aa: CASSIGFAGGEKTQYF
cdr3_nt: TGTGCCAGTAGTATTGGGTTCGCTGGCGGGGAGAAGACCCAGTACTTC

clone_size: NA
j_call: TRBJ2-5
v_call: TRBV5-6
d_call: TRBD2
cdr3_aa: CASSIGTSAGVTQYF
cdr3_nt: TGTGCCAGCAGCATAGGAACTAGCGCCGGGGTGACCCAGTACTTC

clone_size: NA
j_call: TRBJ1-3
v_call: TRBV6-5
d_call: TRBD1
cdr3_aa: CASSTGTAGNTIYF
cdr3_nt: TGTGCCAGCAGCACAGGGACAGCGGGAAACACCATATATTTT

clone_size: NA
j_call: TRBJ1-1
v_call: TRBV6-5
d_call: NA
cdr3_aa: CASSYSKAGENTEAFF
cdr3_nt: TGTGCCAGCAGTTACTCGAAGGCAGGGGAAAACACTGAAGCTTTCTTT

clone_size: NA
j_call: TRBJ2-2
v_call: TRBV25-1
d_call: TRBD2
cdr3_aa: CASSERLAGVGELFF
cdr3_nt: TGTGCCAGCAGTGAGCGACTAGCGGGAGTGGGGGAGCTGTTTTTT

clone_size: NA
j_call: TRBJ2-1
v_call: TRBV6-4
d_call: NA
cdr3_aa: CASSEEVSFYNEQFF
cdr3_nt: TGTGCCAGCAGTGAAGAGGTGTCTTTCTACAATGAGCAGTTCTTC

clone_size: NA
j_call: TRBJ1-2
v_call: TRBV7-9
d_call: NA
cdr3_aa: CASSLSRTANYGYTF
cdr3_nt: TGTGCCAGCAGCTTAAGCCGCACAGCTAACTATGGCTACACCTTC

clone_size: NA
j_call: TRBJ1-3
v_call: TRBV29-1
d_call: NA
cdr3_aa: CSVARGTSGNTIYF
cdr3_nt: TGCAGCGTTGCACGCGGAACCTCTGGAAACACCATATATTTT

clone_size: few
j_call: TRBJ2-1
v_call: TRBV3-1/TRBV3-2
d_call: TRBD2
cdr3_aa: CASSQELPGMGGRGGEQFF
cdr3_nt: TGTGCCAGCAGCCAAGAGCTCCCAGGCATGGGCGGGAGGGGAGGTGAGCAGTTCTTC

clone_size: once
j_call: TRBJ2-1
v_call: TRBV4-3
d_call: NA
cdr3_aa: CASSQVITAYNEQFF
cdr3_nt: TGCGCCAGCAGCCAAGTGATCACCGCGTACAATGAGCAGTTCTTC

clone_size: NA
j_call: TRBJ1-6
v_call: TRBV19
d_call: NA
cdr3_aa: CASSIEAGLHNSPLHF
cdr3_nt: TGTGCCAGTAGTATAGAGGCAGGCCTACATAATTCACCCCTCCACTTT

clone_size: once
j_call: TRBJ1-1
v_call: TRBV18
d_call: TRBD1
cdr3_aa: CASSQGADTEAFF
cdr3_nt: TGTGCCAGCTCACAGGGGGCGGACACTGAAGCTTTCTTT

clone_size: once
j_call: TRBJ2-1
v_call: TRBV27
d_call: TRBD2
cdr3_aa: CASSPRGASGYNEQFF
cdr3_nt: TGTGCCAGCAGCCCCCGCGGGGCTAGCGGATACAATGAGCAGTTCTTC

clone_size: NA
j_call: TRBJ2-7
v_call: TRBV29-1
d_call: NA
cdr3_aa: CSARGGSEYEQYF
cdr3_nt: TGCAGCGCCCGAGGGGGAAGTGAGTACGAGCAGTACTTC

clone_size: NA
j_call: TRBJ1-1
v_call: TRBV5-6
d_call: TRBD1
cdr3_aa: CASSSGTGNTEAFF
cdr3_nt: TGTGCCAGCAGCTCCGGGACAGGGAACACTGAAGCTTTCTTT

clone_size: NA
j_call: TRBJ2-5
v_call: TRBV24-1
d_call: NA
cdr3_aa: CATSDLVPPIGETQYF
cdr3_nt: TGTGCCACCAGTGATTTGGTTCCTCCAATCGGGGAGACCCAGTACTTC

clone_size: NA
j_call: TRBJ2-1
v_call: TRBV5-4
d_call: NA
cdr3_aa: CASSLGVAEQFF
cdr3_nt: TGTGCCAGCAGCCTGGGAGTAGCGGAGCAGTTCTTC

clone_size: NA
j_call: TRBJ1-1
v_call: TRBV6-5
d_call: NA
cdr3_aa: CASTARTTEAFF
cdr3_nt: TGTGCCAGCACCGCCAGGACAACTGAAGCTTTCTTT